Detailed here is one TCR beta chain. Its antigen target is currently unknown. Qualities for individual bases were not recorded, and no much larger clone is one base off. This entry is derived from a study of cytomegalovirus exposure and HLA in healthy donors (TCRdb year 2017). Describing the broader study: An earlier analysis of roughly 570 of the donors reported around 280 Gb of sequence data and around 100 million unique TCR beta sequences obtained from about 200 million T cells. In the later analysis, no new phenotypic data were used to find candidate immune exposures; instead, reliance was placed on TCR beta sequences and their occurrence across donors. The aim of the study was to test whether cataloging public T cell receptors could identify signatures of past pathogen exposure. To predict cytomegalovirus infection status, the study combined high-throughput TCR immunosequencing, statistical association of individual TCRs with disease status, and machine learning. Of the 350 to 450 genotyped donors, 81% were placed in the genetic ancestry cluster associated with self-reported Caucasian donors. Among around 400 genotyped donors of the cohort, an average of roughly 240,000 unique TCR beta nucleotide sequences were sequenced per donor, roughly a sixth of them non-productive. A later genetic analysis took genome-wide SNP genotypes for about three fifths of the roughly 700 donors and used that subset as a discovery cohort. In an earlier analysis of 500 to 650 of the donors, high-throughput TCR beta sequencing was used to judge whether each TCR beta V gene segment behaved as functional or pseudogenic. The number of donors typed differed by locus, with roughly 629-640 for A, B, C, DRB1 and DQB1, around 500 for DQA1, approximately 570 for DPA1, and 450 to 480 for DPB1. Along with the 666-subject first cohort, a separate validation cohort of over a hundred different subjects was used. HLA typing included class I and class II loci at four-digit resolution. All discovery cohort repertoires had been generated on a single sequencing platform. The study profiled the T cell repertoires of 500 to 800 subjects by immunosequencing and related them to cytomegalovirus serostatus. Roughly 5 DR-DQ haplotypes were treated as single units for association and clustering because of strong linkage in the cohort. Donor age, sex, ethnicity and CMV serostatus were collected together with the repertoire data. About 310 gigabases of sequencing data and around 87 million unique TCR sequences were included in an early release covering about 700 HLA-typed donors. A later analysis re-analyzed previously published TCR beta repertoires from roughly 690 donors and added high-resolution HLA genotyping to study TCR occurrence patterns. Beyond this particular receptor, the publication reports: In a later analysis, HLA-associated TCR beta chains showed more clonal expansion and lower generation probabilities than non-associated chains that were equally common. In both the original and validation cohorts, the classifier was reported to diagnose cytomegalovirus status with high specificity and sensitivity. According to the authors, the approach could potentially be generalized to other disease states and immunological phenotypes. A further reported finding was that TCR beta sequences accurately predicted the HLA-A and HLA-B alleles for most subjects in the first cohort. The presence/absence analyses assumed that sequencing depth was roughly uniform across donors, and that assumption may not be true. Most TCR sequences were observed very rarely across donors, whereas some public TCRs were present in many individuals. According to a later analysis, TCR association rates differed among HLA loci, with DRB1 alleles showing the most associated TCRs and HLA-C alleles showing the fewest. Linkage disequilibrium might explain the correlated functional status among segregating V segments, but an unknown experimental factor could not be ruled out. When HLA alleles, especially DR and DQ, strongly co-occurred, attributing TCR associations to individual alleles was difficult. Three of the identified cytomegalovirus-associated TCR beta chains were confirmed in vitro to be specific for cytomegalovirus antigens. Some IMGT-functional V segments, including TRBV6-2 and TRBV6-3, could not be distinguished by the 87-base-pair reads and were therefore excluded. A later analysis reported that several top co-occurrence clusters appeared linked to parvovirus B19, influenza, CMV and Epstein-Barr virus. In a later analysis, most CMV-associated TCR beta chains were found to appear HLA-restricted, with HLA associations seemingly driven largely by CMV exposure. A total of about 150 TCR beta chains were listed by the study as associated with cytomegalovirus. A later genetic analysis reported fewer N-insertions in productive TCRs among donors in an Asian-associated ancestry cluster than the approximately 670-donor mean. Because counts were too low, around 17 rarely observed V segments, including chromosome 9 orphons, were left out of the earlier analysis of 587 of the donors. A later analysis associated 15,000 to 20,000 TCR beta sequences with specific HLA alleles at a false discovery rate of 0.05. The cohort was sequenced for TCR beta chains only, and without alpha or paired-chain data the features that could be detected were limited. Because HLA typing was unavailable for some donors at each locus, only the typed subset was used in association tests. A cluster of highly shared sequence variants was judged likely to be a technical artifact of the sequencing pipeline. The only immune exposure information available for the cohort was CMV serostatus. In an earlier analysis of some 540 of the donors, most TCR beta V segments appeared in productive rearrangements about 87% or about 30% of the time, broadly matching IMGT annotations. An association between a missense DCLRE1C variant and V-gene and J-gene trimming of TCR beta chains was found in a later genetic analysis and replicated in an independent cohort.

V is reduced by 3 bases and J by 6 bases, leaving a spacing of 11 bases between them. From cysteine to phenylalanine, the CDR3 is 13 amino acids long. Only CDR3 DNA is held: 39 bases, read in frame from base 1. From the germline V gene, CDR1 is SGHNT and CDR2 is YENEEA. The cohort was made up of roughly 670 healthy bone marrow donors. Cohort members were all nominally healthy when sampled, although unrecorded immune exposures were likely present. The donor tested CMV seropositive, placing the donor among the 289 seropositive members of the cohort. Each donor provided a peripheral blood sample, and peripheral blood mononuclear cells were used for TCR beta sequencing. The Qiagen DNeasy Blood Extraction Kit was used to extract genomic DNA from the blood cell samples. The library relied on the immunoSEQ multiplex PCR assay. For the multiplex PCR, a mixture combining 60 forward primers for TCR Vbeta segments and 13 reverse primers for TCR Jbeta segments was used. A multiplex PCR assay on genomic DNA amplified the CDR3 region of rearranged TCR beta genes. The Illumina HiSeq System was used to sequence the amplified TCR beta libraries as 87-base-pair reads. The authors' pipeline ran thus. A later analysis tallied 75 million to 95 million unique TCR beta chains across the 650 to 750 repertoires, and approximately 12 million of those chains were shared by two or more donors. A nearest-neighbor algorithm error-corrected the raw reads and collapsed the reads into unique sequences, merging closely related sequences to remove PCR and sequencing errors. To assign V, D and J gene segments, CDR3 sequences were aligned to IMGT reference sequences. For a sequence to be retained, a match of at least six nucleotides was required to both a V gene segment and a J gene segment. A rearrangement counted as productive if the CDR3 had no stop codons and remained in frame with V and J, and every other rearrangement counted as non-productive. Following IMGT convention, CDR3 was defined as the stretch from the second conserved V-encoded cysteine up to the conserved J-encoded phenylalanine. In an earlier analysis of more than 550 of the donors, sequences lacking an unambiguous match to a single V gene segment were excluded. An earlier analysis of about 600 of the donors called V segments functional above 56.7% productive rearrangements and segregating when the between-donor standard deviation exceeded 5%. A statistical classification framework was built for diagnosing cytomegalovirus status from the catalog of TCR beta chain sequences. In a later analysis, TCR nucleotide sequences were compared against IMGT/GENE-DB human TR gene sequences so that V and J genes could be assigned. Using the TCRdist pipeline, a later analysis assigned CDR3 sequences along with most-parsimonious VDJ recombination scenarios. In a later analysis, each TCR beta chain was defined by its CDR3 amino acid sequence together with its V-gene family, and reads without a unique V-gene family were excluded. To address suspected cross-contamination and a sequencing artifact, a later analysis removed 550 to 750 highly shared, low-generation-probability nucleotide sequences. In a later analysis, a clonal expansion index for each public chain was calculated from normalized within-repertoire ranks of inferred template counts. In a later analysis, generation probabilities were computed using a VDJ recombination model fitted to out-of-frame rearrangements, and the results were checked against IGoR. In a later analysis, TCR-TCR, TCR-HLA and TCR-CMV co-occurrence was scored with hypergeometric tests, and a repertoire-size bias correction was applied to TCR pairs. To estimate false discovery rates, a later analysis permuted the HLA or CMV assignments 20 times. In a later analysis, co-occurring TCRs were grouped with DBSCAN, and TCRdist sequence similarity was added when clustering was performed within HLA-allele-positive subsets. Repertoires with fewer than 30,000 or more than 120,000 public chains, plus five repertoires with anomalous nucleotide sharing, were excluded from co-occurrence clustering. Held by TCRdb, this immuneACCESS table contains in-frame sequences only and omits some clones. Under half of the omission traces to an unresolved V gene where checked; the cause of the rest is unknown. V and J calls and clone size come straight from that table; D and trimming were deduced from the DNA. For this sample the table gives roughly 140,000 clones, of which over 70% were detected only once. Approximately 6.3% of the sample belongs to the ten largest clones.

The clonotype comes from a woman aged 40 to 55 in good health and CMV-seropositive. The sample taken for sequencing was PBMCs. The chain is assembled from TRBV11-3 and TRBJ1-1, with a weak D call of TRBD1 (5 bases match). The base sequence is TGTGCCAGCAGCTTGGGACTTCGTTCTGAAGCTTTCTTT. Translated, it gives CASSLGLRSEAFF.